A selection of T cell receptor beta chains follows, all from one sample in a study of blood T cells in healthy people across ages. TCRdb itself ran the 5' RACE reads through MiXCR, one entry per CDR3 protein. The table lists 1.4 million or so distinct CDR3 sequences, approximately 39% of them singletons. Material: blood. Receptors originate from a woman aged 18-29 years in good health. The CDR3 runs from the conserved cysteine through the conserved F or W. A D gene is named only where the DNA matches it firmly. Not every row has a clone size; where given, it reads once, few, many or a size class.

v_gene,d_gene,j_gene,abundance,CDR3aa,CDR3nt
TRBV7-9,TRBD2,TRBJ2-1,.,CASSPGREGRSYNEQFF,TGTGCCAGCAGCCCCGGTCGGGAGGGCCGTTCCTACAATGAGCAGTTCTTC
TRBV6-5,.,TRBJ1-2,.,CASSRGWGYGYTF,TGTGCCAGCAGTCGAGGGTGGGGTTATGGCTACACCTTC
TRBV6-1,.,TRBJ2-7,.,CASSVHRESYEQYF,TGTGCCAGCAGTGTCCACAGGGAATCCTACGAGCAGTACTTC
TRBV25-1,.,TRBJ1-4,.,CASSESGRGEKLFF,TGTGCCAGCAGTGAATCAGGGCGTGGGGAAAAACTGTTTTTT
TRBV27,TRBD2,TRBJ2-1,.,CASKLLRTSGINEQFF,TGTGCCAGCAAACTCCTCCGGACTAGCGGGATCAATGAGCAGTTCTTC
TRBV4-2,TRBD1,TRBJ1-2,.,CASSQKPGTGFHYGYTF,TGTGCCAGCAGCCAGAAGCCAGGGACAGGGTTTCACTATGGCTACACCTTC
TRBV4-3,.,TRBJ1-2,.,CASSHITGTDGYTF,TGCGCCAGCAGCCATATTACAGGGACGGATGGCTACACCTTC
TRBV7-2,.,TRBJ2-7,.,CASSLLAGRHEQYF,TGTGCCAGCAGCCTCCTAGCCGGTAGACACGAGCAGTACTTC
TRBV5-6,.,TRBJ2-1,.,CASSLEAGNAEQFF,TGTGCCAGCAGCTTGGAGGCAGGGAACGCTGAGCAGTTCTTC
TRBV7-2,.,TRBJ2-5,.,CASSFLSSGDTQYF,TGTGCCAGCAGCTTTCTTTCGTCAGGGGACACCCAGTACTTC
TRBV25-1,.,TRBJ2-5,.,CASSLRAAEPIWETQYF,TGTGCCAGCAGCTTGCGGGCAGCCGAACCGATTTGGGAGACCCAGTACTTC
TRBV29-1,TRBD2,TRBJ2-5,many,CSVAGRAFNEQYF,TGCAGCGTTGCCGGGAGGGCCTTCAATGAGCAGTACTTC
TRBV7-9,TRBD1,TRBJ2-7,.,CASTESWGQSDYEQYF,TGTGCCAGCACGGAGTCGTGGGGACAGTCTGACTACGAGCAGTACTTC
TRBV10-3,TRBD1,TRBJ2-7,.,CAIFDRDRTYEQYF,TGTGCCATCTTTGACCGGGACAGAACATACGAGCAGTACTTC
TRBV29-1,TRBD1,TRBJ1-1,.,CSVERTGEAFF,TGCAGCGTCGAAAGGACAGGTGAAGCTTTCTTT
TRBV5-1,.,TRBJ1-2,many,CASSPRSVLDGYTF,TGCGCCAGCAGTCCGAGGTCGGTACTCGATGGCTACACCTTC
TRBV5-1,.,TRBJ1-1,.,CASSASGGGTEAFF,TGCGCCAGCAGCGCCTCGGGGGGAGGCACTGAAGCTTTCTTT
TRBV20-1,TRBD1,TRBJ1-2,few,CSASHTLGGRDYGYTF,TGCAGTGCTAGCCATACCTTAGGGGGCCGAGACTATGGCTACACCTTC
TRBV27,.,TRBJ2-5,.,CASSLLQGRETQYF,TGTGCCAGCAGTTTACTCCAGGGTAGAGAGACCCAGTACTTC
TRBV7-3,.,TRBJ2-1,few,CASSEWGFNEQFF,TGTGCCAGCAGCGAGTGGGGGTTCAATGAGCAGTTCTTC
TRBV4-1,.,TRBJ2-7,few,CASSQDGVGPGPPSYEQYF,TGCGCCAGCAGCCAAGATGGAGTGGGACCGGGCCCACCTTCCTACGAGCAGTACTTC
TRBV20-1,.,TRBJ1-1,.,CSAREGGISTEAFF,TGCAGTGCTAGAGAGGGGGGTATAAGCACTGAAGCTTTCTTT
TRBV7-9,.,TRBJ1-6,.,CASSPGISPLHF,TGTGCCAGCAGCCCAGGGATTTCACCCCTCCACTTT
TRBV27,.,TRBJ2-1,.,CASSFGTGTPYNEQFF,TGTGCCAGCAGTTTTGGGACCGGGACACCCTACAATGAGCAGTTCTTC